This is a list of T cell receptor beta chains from one sample in a study of OX40 agonist ivuxolimab in advanced cancers. Repertoires were generated with immunoSEQ multiplex PCR, while TCRdb's copy carries only in-frame clones and drops some. In the table there are around 73,000 clones, 80% to 90% of which are singletons. The sample here was CD4+ or CD8+ T cells sorted from blood, taken in a trial of the OX40 agonist ivuxolimab. These receptors all come from an adult with an advanced solid tumor such as melanoma, head and neck, liver or kidney cancer. CDR3s include the opening cysteine and the closing phenylalanine or tryptophan. Each record gives: V gene, J gene, CDR3 protein.

>TRBV5-1|TRBJ2-5
CASSLGAGASIETQYF
>TRBV9|TRBJ2-1
CASSVEGHPYNEQFF
>TRBV30|TRBJ2-7
CAWSVSSVGSRKQYF
>TRBV19|TRBJ1-1
CASSLQLDTEAFF
>TRBV11-2|TRBJ2-2
CASSLDNTGELFF
>TRBV7-9|TRBJ1-1
CASSLDLTGGANTEAFF
>TRBV6-1|TRBJ1-6
CASTMTGSSSPLHF
>TRBV28|TRBJ2-1
CASSNEIGEQFF
>TRBV9|TRBJ2-1
CASSVAAGYNEQFF
>TRBV6-6|TRBJ2-3
CASSYLDTQYF
>TRBV5-4|TRBJ1-2
CASSLGGGQGRFNYGYTF
>TRBV5-4|TRBJ1-1
CASSLERTNTEAFF
>TRBV28|TRBJ2-7
CASSRQMYEQYF
>TRBV21-1|TRBJ2-1
CASSAGLANGFF
>TRBV5-5|TRBJ2-1
CASRFSGLSYNEQFF
>TRBV7-6|TRBJ2-1
CASSPDEAYNEQFF
>TRBV6-6|TRBJ2-7
CASSHSRQGHEQYF
>TRBV5-1|TRBJ2-3
CASSPNRATQYF
>TRBV25-1|TRBJ2-6
CASSGPGSQHSGANVLTF
>TRBV18|TRBJ1-6
CASSMDRRNSPLHF
>TRBV4-1|TRBJ2-1
CASKRDSSSYNEQFF
>TRBV1|TRBJ2-2
CTSSQDRDKNTGELFF